Presented here are 17 T cell receptor beta chains from one specimen sequenced in a study of technical replicates of blood from a handful of donors. Repertoires were generated with immunoSEQ multiplex PCR, while TCRdb's copy carries only in-frame clones and drops some. The profile covers approximately 76,000 clones, with 80% to 90% appearing a single time and approximately 5% taken by the ten largest. The sequenced material came from PBMCs. Every receptor here comes from a human donor in good health. Some clones in this sample may be carry-over from other donors' samples.

This clone is a singleton in its sample. The chain employs TRBV4-2 and TRBJ1-1; TRBD1 matches 7 bases. The CDR3 sequence is 14 residues long. The V gene end was trimmed by 2 bases and the J gene end by 5 bases; junction bases not matched to a gene: 5. CDR1 is LGHNA and CDR2 is YNFKEQ in the germline V gene. The CDR3 DNA reads TGTGCCAGCAGCCAAATGCCAGGGGGGACTGAAGCTTTCTTT. This gives the protein CASSQMPGGTEAFF.

This sequence joins TRBV30 and TRBJ1-6, with a weak D call TRBD1 (6 bases). Per the germline V gene, CDR1 is GTSNPN and CDR2 is SVGIG (reference sequence). The V and J ends lost 4 bases and 13 bases respectively, with 17 bases between them. The CDR3 contains 13 residues. CDR3 sequence: CAWNRVKKSPLHF. For the CDR3, the DNA is TGTGCCTGGAACAGGGTCAAAAAATCGCCCCTCCACTTT.

This chain uses TRBV27 with TRBJ2-1; 7 positions agree with TRBD1. The J segment lost 8 bases and the V segment lost 2 bases, leaving 6 bases of the junction unmatched. Germline V gives CDR1 MNHEY, CDR2 SMNVEV (reference sequence). The CDR3 is 14 amino acids. DNA of the CDR3: TGTGCCAGCAGTTTAAAGGGGGCTGGCCATGAGCAGTTCTTC. Amino acids: CASSLKGAGHEQFF.

This clone showed up just once. The chain employs TRBV2 and TRBJ1-5; D is perhaps TRBD1 (5 bases). V dropped 3 bases and J dropped 4 bases, with 13 bases sitting between them. The CDR3 runs 15 residues. From germline, CDR1 is SNHLY and CDR2 FYNNEI. The CDR3 DNA follows: TGTGCCAGCAGTGAGGGCAGGGTTATTAATCAGCCCCAGCATTTT. Translation gives CASSEGRVINQPQHF.

The CDR3 protein is CASSVGREQYF. The DNA for the CDR3 is TGTGCCAGCAGCGTAGGGAGAGAGCAGTACTTC. The J gene is TRBJ2-7, the V gene TRBV5-6; TRBD2 might be the D (5 bases). Trimming stripped 4 bases from V and 7 bases from J, with 9 bases between. Germline-derived CDR1 and CDR2 are SGHDT and YYEEEE. The CDR3 sequence is 11 residues long.

This clone was recorded only once. The chain recombines TRBV10-3 with TRBJ2-3; 12 bases are shared with TRBD2. This CDR3 spans 19 amino acids. The germline gives CDR1 ENHRY, CDR2 SYGVKD. J was trimmed by 0 bases and V by 6 bases; bases with no gene match: 13. This chain's CDR3 is CAISGLLAGGYFSTDTQYF. CDR3 DNA: TGTGCCATCAGCGGATTACTAGCGGGGGGATACTTTAGCACAGATACGCAGTATTTT.

The chain combines TRBV27 with TRBJ2-7; tentative D call: TRBD2 (6 bases). Trimming removed 8 bases at V and 3 bases at J, with 17 bases between. Looked up from germline, CDR1 is MNHEY and CDR2 is SMNVEV (reference sequence). The CDR3 contains 14 residues. Written as DNA, the CDR3 is TGTGCCAGCTCCCCGGATAGCGGAAACTACGAGCAGTACTTC. Residues: CASSPDSGNYEQYF.

The CDR3: CASSKPGQGINEQFF. The CDR3 nucleotides are TGTGCCAGCAGTAAACCGGGACAGGGGATCAATGAGCAGTTCTTC. The rearrangement uses TRBV27 and TRBJ2-1; 10 nucleotides line up with TRBD1. CDR1 MNHEY and CDR2 SMNVEV come from the germline V gene (reference sequence). After removal of 5 bases from V and 6 bases from J, the junction contained 7 bases not matched to a gene. This CDR3 region has 15 residues.

This clone appeared once. This chain connects TRBV4-2 to TRBJ2-5, with D tentatively TRBD2 (6 bases). The CDR3 totals 15 residues. CDR1 LGHNA and CDR2 YNFKEQ come from the germline V gene. Between the trimmed V and J ends, which lost 0 bases and 4 bases, there was a span of 12 bases. The CDR3 reads CASSQEGGAGETQYF. In DNA, the CDR3 is TGTGCCAGCAGCCAAGAAGGCGGAGCGGGAGAGACCCAGTACTTC.

V is TRBV5-4 and J is TRBJ2-7; 9 bases fit TRBD2. Germline CDR1 and CDR2: SGHNT and YYREEE (reference sequence). The CDR3 is made up of 12 amino acids. With V trimmed by 8 bases and J by 6 bases, 6 bases remained unmatched. The CDR3 DNA reads as TGTGCCAGGAGCGGGAGGTGGTGCGAGCAGTACTTC. This encodes CARSGRWCEQYF.

CDR3 sequence (DNA): TGTGCCATCAGTGAGCCAGGGGCGGTTGGAAACACCATATATTTT. Its protein is CAISEPGAVGNTIYF. This rearrangement joins TRBV10-3 to TRBJ1-3, with a possible D match to TRBD1 (6 bases). There are 15 residues in the CDR3. The germline CDR1 and CDR2 sequences are ENHRY and SYGVKD. V lost 2 bases, J lost 3 bases, and 11 bases lay in between.

This chain connects TRBV11-2 to TRBJ1-3, with a possible D match to TRBD1 (6 bases). CDR1 and CDR2 from the germline V gene are SGHAT and FQNNGV. V lost 5 bases, J lost 3 bases, and 14 bases lay in between. The CDR3 is 15 amino acids. The CDR3 DNA reads TGTGCCAGCAGCCTCGGGGGGGGGCTTGGAAACACCATATATTTT. It is translated as CASSLGGGLGNTIYF.

The V and J genes are TRBV2 and TRBJ1-6; a weak D match, TRBD1 (6 bases). Per the germline V gene, CDR1 is SNHLY and CDR2 is FYNNEI. Trimming removed 2 bases at V and 10 bases at J, with 12 bases between. The CDR3 is 14 residues long. CDR3 bases: TGTGCCAGCAGTGAAACAGGGTCGGGCTCACCCCTCCACTTT. It is translated as CASSETGSGSPLHF.

This chain joins TRBV11-2 and TRBJ2-7, with 12 bases lining up with TRBD2. The J call may not be correct, given that the DNA end is closer to TRBJ2-1. The CDR3 contains 17 residues. In germline, CDR1 is SGHAT, CDR2 FQNNGV. This chain's CDR3 is CASSLVLAGGSYNEQFF. The CDR3 DNA sequence: TGTGCCAGCAGCTTAGTACTAGCGGGAGGCTCCTACAATGAGCAGTTCTTC.

The chain has TRBV7-9 and TRBJ2-1; D unresolved. The CDR3 contains 13 residues. Germline V CDR1 and CDR2: SEHNR, FQNEAQ (reference sequence). V was trimmed by 0 bases and J by 6 bases, leaving 6 bases between them. The CDR3 DNA reads as TGTGCCAGCAGCTTAGCGCCAGGCAATGAGCAGTTCTTC. As protein: CASSLAPGNEQFF.

V is TRBV7-8 and J is TRBJ1-5; 9 bases are shared with TRBD1. Germline CDR1 is SGHVS and CDR2 is FQNEAQ. Trimming removed 5 bases from V and 6 bases from J; junction bases left unmatched: 5. The CDR3 sequence is 14 residues long. The CDR3 DNA reads TGTGCCAGCAGCCCCACGACAGGGGGTCAGCCCCAGCATTTT. Its translation is CASSPTTGGQPQHF.

CDR3 amino acids: CASSLVSGSSGELFF. For the CDR3, the DNA is TGTGCCAGCAGCTTGGTTAGCGGGAGCTCCGGGGAGCTGTTTTTT. The chain links TRBV5-4 to TRBJ2-2, with 9 bases lining up with TRBD2. V lost 0 bases, J lost 6 bases, and 3 bases stayed unmatched. CDR3 length: 15 amino acids. Looked up from germline, CDR1 is SGHNT and CDR2 is YYREEE (reference sequence).